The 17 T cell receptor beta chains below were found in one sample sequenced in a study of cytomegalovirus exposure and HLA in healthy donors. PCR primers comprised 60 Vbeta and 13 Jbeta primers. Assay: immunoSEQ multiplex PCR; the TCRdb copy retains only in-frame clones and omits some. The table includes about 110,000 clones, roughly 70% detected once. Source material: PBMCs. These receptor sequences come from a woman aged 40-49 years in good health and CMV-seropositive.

CDR3 sequence: CASRPRGGNNQPQHF. The DNA for the CDR3 is TGTGCCAGCAGACCCCGGGGGGGAAACAATCAGCCCCAGCATTTT. The chain is built from TRBV6-1 and TRBJ1-5; possible D gene TRBD1, 5 bases. Trimming left V 6 bases short and J 3 bases short, with 15 bases between. Germline CDR1 reads MNHNS; CDR2 reads SASEGT. The CDR3 spans 15 residues.

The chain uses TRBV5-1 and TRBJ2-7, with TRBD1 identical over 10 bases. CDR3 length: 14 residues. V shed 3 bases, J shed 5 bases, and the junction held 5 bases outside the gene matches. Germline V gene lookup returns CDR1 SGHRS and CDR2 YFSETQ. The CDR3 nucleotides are TGCGCCAGCAGCTGGCGACAGGGGGCGGACGAGCAGTACTTC. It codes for CASSWRQGADEQYF. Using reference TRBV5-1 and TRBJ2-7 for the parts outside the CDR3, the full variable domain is KAGVTQTPRYLIKTRGQQVTLSCSPISGHRSVSWYQQTPGQGLQFLFEYFSETQRNKGNFPGRFSGRQFSNSRSEMNVSTLELGDSALYLCASSWRQGADEQYFGPGTRLTVT.

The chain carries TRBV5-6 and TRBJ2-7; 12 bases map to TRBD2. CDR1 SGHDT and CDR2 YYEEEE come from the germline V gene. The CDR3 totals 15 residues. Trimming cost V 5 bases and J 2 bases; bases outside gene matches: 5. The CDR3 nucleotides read TGTGCCAGCAGATCTGGACTAGCGGGACCCTACGAGCAGTACTTC. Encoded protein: CASRSGLAGPYEQYF. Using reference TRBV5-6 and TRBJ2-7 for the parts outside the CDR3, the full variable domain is DAGVTQSPTHLIKTRGQQVTLRCSPKSGHDTVSWYQQALGQGPQFIFQYYEEEERQRGNFPDRFSGHQFPNYSSELNVNALLLGDSALYLCASRSGLAGPYEQYFGPGTRLTVT.

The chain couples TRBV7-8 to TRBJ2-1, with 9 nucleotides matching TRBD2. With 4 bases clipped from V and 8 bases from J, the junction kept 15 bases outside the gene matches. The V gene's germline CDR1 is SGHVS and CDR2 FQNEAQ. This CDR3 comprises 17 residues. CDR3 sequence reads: CASSSNPGGRAHHEQFF. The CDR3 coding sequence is TGTGCCAGCAGCTCCAATCCTGGCGGGAGGGCCCACCATGAGCAGTTCTTC. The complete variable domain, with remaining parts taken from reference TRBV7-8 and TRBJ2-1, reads GAGVSQSPRYKVAKRGQDVALRCDPISGHVSLFWYQQALGQGPEFLTYFQNEAQLDKSGLPSDRFFAERPEGSVSTLKIQRTQQEDSAVYLCASSSNPGGRAHHEQFFGPGTRLTVL.

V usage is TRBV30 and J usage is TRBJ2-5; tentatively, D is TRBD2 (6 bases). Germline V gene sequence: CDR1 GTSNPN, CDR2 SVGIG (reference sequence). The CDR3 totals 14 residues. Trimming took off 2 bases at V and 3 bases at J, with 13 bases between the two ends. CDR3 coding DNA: TGTGCCTGGAGTCGTAACGGGGGAGAAGAGACCCAGTACTTC. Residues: CAWSRNGGEETQYF.

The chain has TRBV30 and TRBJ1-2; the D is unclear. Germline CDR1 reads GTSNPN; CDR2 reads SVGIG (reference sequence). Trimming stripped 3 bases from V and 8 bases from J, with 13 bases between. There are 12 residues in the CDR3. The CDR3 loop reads CAWSATGGGYTF. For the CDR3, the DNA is TGTGCCTGGAGCGCCACCGGCGGCGGCTACACCTTC.

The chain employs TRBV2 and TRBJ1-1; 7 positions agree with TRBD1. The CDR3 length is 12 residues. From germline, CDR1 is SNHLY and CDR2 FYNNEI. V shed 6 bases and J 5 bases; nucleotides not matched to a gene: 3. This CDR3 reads CASSRGRTEAFF. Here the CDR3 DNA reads TGTGCCAGCAGCAGGGGGAGGACTGAAGCTTTCTTT.

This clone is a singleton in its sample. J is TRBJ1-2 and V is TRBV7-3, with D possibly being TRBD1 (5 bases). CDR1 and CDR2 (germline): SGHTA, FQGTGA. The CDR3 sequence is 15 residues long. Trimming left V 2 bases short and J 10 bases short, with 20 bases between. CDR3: CASSLDGGNVVDYTF. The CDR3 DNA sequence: TGTGCCAGCAGCTTAGATGGGGGGAATGTAGTCGACTACACCTTC.

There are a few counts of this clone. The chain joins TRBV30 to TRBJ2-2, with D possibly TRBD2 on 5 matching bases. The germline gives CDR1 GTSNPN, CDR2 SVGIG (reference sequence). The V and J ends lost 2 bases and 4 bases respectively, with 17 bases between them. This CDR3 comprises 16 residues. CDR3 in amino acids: CAWSMGRGSSTGELFF. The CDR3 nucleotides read TGTGCCTGGAGTATGGGCCGAGGGTCCAGCACCGGGGAGCTGTTTTTT.

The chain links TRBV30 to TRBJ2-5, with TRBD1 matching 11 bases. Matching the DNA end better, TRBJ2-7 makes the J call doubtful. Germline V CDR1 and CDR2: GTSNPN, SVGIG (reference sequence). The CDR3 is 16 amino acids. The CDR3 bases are TGTGCCTGGCGAACCACCGGGACAGGGGGGTGGCTCGAGCAGTACTTC. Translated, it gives CAWRTTGTGGWLEQYF.

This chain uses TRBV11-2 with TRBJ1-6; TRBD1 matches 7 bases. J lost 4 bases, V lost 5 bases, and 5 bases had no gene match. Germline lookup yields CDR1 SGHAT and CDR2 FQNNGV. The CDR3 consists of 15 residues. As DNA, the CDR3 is TGTGCCAGCAGCCCGATACAGGGGTATAATTCACCCCTCCACTTT. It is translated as CASSPIQGYNSPLHF.

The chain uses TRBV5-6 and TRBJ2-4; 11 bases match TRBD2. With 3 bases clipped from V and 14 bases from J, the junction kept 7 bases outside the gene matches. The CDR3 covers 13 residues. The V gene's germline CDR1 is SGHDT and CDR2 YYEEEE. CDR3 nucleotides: TGTGCCAGCAGCTCCTCGGGACTAGCGGAGGAGTACTTC. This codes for CASSSSGLAEEYF.

DNA for the CDR3: TGTGCCGCGAAGAGAGGATCCATGAACACTGAAGCTTTCTTT. Protein: CAAKRGSMNTEAFF. J is TRBJ1-1 and V is TRBV6-5; D gene uncertain. Trimming cost V 11 bases and J 0 bases, with 16 bases left between them. The CDR3 loop spans 14 amino acids. Germline loops: CDR1 MNHEY, CDR2 SVGAGI.

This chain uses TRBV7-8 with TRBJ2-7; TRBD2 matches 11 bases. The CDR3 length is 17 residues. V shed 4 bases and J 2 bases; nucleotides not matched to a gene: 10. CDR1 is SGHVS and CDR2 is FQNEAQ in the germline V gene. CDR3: CASSSQGASGRTYEQYF. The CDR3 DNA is TGTGCCAGCAGCTCACAGGGGGCTAGCGGGAGGACCTACGAGCAGTACTTC.

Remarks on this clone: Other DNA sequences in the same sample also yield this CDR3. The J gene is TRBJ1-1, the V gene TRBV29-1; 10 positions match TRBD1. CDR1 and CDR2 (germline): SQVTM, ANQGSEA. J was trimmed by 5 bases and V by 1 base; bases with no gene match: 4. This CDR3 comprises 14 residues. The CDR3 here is CSVEGQGAGTEAFF. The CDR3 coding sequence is TGCAGCGTTGAAGGACAGGGGGCTGGGACTGAAGCTTTCTTT. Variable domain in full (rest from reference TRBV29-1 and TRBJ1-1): SAVISQKPSRDICQRGTSLTIQCQVDSQVTMMFWYRQQPGQSLTLIATANQGSEATYESGFVIDKFPISRPNLTFSTLTVSNMSPEDSSIYLCSVEGQGAGTEAFFGQGTRLTVV.

As DNA, the CDR3 is TGTGCCAGCAGTGAAAGTGTAGCCGGCACAGATACGCAGTATTTT. Its translation is CASSESVAGTDTQYF. The chain combines TRBV6-1 with TRBJ2-3; D unresolved. CDR3 size: 15 residues. From germline, CDR1 is MNHNS and CDR2 SASEGT. V was trimmed by 2 bases and J by 1 base, leaving 10 bases between them.

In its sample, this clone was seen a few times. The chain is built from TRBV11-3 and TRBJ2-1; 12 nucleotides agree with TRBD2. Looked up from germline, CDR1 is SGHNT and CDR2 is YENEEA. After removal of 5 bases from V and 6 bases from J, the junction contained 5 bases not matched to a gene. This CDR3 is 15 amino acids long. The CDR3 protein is CASSPELAGGNEQFF. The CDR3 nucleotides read TGTGCCAGCAGCCCCGAACTAGCGGGAGGCAATGAGCAGTTCTTC.